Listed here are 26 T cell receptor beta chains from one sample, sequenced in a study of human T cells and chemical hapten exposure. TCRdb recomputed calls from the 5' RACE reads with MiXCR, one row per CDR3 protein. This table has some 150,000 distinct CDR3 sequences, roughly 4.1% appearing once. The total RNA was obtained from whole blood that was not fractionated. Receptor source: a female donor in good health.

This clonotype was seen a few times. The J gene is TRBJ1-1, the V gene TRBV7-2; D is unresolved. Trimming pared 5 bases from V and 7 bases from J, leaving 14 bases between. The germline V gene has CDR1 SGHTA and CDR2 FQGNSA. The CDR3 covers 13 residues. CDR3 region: CASSTPIRREAFF. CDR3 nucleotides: TGTGCCAGCAGCACACCCATACGACGTGAAGCTTTCTTT.

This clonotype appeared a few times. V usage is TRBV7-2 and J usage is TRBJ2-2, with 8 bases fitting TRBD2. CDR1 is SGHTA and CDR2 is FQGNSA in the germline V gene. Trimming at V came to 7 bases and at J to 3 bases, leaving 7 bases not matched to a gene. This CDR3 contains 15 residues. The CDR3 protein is CASKVTGGYTGELFF. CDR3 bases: TGTGCCAGCAAAGTTACGGGAGGGTACACCGGGGAGCTGTTTTTT.

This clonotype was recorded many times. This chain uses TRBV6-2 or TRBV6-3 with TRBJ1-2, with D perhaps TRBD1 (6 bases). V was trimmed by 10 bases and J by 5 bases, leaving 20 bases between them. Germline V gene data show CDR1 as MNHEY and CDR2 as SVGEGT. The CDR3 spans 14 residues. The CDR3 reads CATGDTKTKYGYTF. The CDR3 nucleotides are TGTGCCACCGGGGACACCAAGACAAAATATGGCTACACCTTC.

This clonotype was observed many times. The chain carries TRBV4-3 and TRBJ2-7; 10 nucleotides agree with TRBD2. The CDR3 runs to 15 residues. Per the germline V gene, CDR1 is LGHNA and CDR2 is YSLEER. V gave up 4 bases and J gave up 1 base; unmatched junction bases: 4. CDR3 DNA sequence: TGCGCCAGCAGCCTCAGCGGGGGGGTATCCTACGAGCAGTACTTC. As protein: CASSLSGGVSYEQYF.

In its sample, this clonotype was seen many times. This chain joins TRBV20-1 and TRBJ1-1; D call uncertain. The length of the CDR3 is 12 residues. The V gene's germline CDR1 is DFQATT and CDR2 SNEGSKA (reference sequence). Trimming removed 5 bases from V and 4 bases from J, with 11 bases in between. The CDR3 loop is CSASGPVTEAFF. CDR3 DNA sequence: TGCAGTGCTTCCGGACCGGTCACTGAAGCTTTCTTT.

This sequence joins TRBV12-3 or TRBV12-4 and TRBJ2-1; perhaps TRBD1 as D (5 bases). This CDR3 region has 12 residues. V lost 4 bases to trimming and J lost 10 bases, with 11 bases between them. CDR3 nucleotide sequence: TGTGCCAGCAGTTCCTATGGGGCGGAGCAGTTCTTC. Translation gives CASSSYGAEQFF.

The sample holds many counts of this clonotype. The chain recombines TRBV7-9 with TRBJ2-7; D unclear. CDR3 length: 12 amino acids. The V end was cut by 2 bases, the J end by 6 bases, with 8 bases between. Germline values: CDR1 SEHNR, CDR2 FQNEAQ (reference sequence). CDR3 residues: CASSLTGFEQYF. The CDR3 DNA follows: TGTGCCAGCAGCTTAACCGGCTTCGAGCAGTACTTC.

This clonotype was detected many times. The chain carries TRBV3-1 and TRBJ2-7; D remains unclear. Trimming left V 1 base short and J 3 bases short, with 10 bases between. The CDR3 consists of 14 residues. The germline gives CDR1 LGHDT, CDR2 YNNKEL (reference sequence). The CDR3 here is CASSQGLGGYEQYF. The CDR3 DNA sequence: TGTGCCAGCAGCCAAGGGCTAGGTGGCTACGAGCAGTACTTC.

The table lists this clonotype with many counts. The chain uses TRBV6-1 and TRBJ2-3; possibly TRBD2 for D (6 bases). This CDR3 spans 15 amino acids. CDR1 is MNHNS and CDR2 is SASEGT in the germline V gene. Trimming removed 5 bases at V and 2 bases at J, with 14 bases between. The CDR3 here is CASSPLGGVTDTQYF. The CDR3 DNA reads TGTGCCAGCAGTCCGTTAGGCGGGGTCACAGATACGCAGTATTTT.

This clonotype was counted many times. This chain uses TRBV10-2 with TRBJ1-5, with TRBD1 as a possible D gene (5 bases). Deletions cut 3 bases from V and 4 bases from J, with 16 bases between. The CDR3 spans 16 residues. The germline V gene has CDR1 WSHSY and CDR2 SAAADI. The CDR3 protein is CASSEGAGTGNQPQHF. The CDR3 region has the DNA TGCGCCAGCAGTGAAGGGGCCGGCACAGGAAATCAGCCCCAGCATTTT.

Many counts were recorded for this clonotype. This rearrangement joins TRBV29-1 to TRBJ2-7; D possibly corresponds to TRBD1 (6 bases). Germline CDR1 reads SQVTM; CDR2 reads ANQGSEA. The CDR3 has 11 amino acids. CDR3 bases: TGCACCGCCGTCAGGGGCTACGAGCAGTACTTC. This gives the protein CTAVRGYEQYF.

CDR3 loop: CASSQEGASGAKEQFF. DNA for the CDR3: TGTGCCAGCAGCCAAGAGGGTGCTAGCGGGGCAAAGGAGCAGTTCTTC. The chain links TRBV3-1 to TRBJ2-1, with TRBD2 matching 9 bases. The CDR3 contains 16 residues. The V gene end was trimmed by 0 bases and the J gene end by 10 bases; junction bases not matched to a gene: 10. In germline, CDR1 is LGHDT, CDR2 YNNKEL (reference sequence).

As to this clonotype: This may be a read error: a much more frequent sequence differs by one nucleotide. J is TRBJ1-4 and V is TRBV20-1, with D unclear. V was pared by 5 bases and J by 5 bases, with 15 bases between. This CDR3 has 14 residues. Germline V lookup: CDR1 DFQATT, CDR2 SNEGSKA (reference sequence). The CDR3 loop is CSAFEGSGNEKLFF. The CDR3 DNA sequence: TGCAGTGCTTTCGAAGGGAGTGGAAATGAAAAACTGTTTTTT.

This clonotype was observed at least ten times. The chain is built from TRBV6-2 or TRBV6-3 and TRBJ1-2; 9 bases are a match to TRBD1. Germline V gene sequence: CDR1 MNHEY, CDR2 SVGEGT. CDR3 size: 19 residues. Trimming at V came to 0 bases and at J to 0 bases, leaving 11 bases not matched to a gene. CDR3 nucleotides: TGTGCCAGCAGTTACTCTTTCTCCGGGACAGGGATCTCTAACTATGGCTACACCTTC. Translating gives CASSYSFSGTGISNYGYTF.

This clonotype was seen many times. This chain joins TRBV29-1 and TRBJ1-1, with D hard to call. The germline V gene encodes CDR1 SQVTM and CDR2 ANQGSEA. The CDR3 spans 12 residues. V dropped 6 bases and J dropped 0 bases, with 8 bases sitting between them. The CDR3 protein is CSVVKMNTEAFF. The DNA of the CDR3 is TGCAGCGTAGTAAAAATGAACACTGAAGCTTTCTTT. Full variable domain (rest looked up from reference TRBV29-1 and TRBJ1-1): SAVISQKPSRDICQRGTSLTIQCQVDSQVTMMFWYRQQPGQSLTLIATANQGSEATYESGFVIDKFPISRPNLTFSTLTVSNMSPEDSSIYLCSVVKMNTEAFFGQGTRLTVV.

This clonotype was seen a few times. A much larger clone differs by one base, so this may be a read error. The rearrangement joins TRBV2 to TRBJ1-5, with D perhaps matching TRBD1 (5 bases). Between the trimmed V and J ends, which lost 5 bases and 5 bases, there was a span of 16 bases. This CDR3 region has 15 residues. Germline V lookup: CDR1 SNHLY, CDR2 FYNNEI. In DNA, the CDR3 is TGTGCCAGCAGTACAACCGGGACCAACGATCAGCCCCAGCATTTT. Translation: CASSTTGTNDQPQHF.

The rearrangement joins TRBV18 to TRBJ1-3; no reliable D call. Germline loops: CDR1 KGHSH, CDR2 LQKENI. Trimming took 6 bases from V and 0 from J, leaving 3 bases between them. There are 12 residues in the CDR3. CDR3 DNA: TGTGCCAGCTCCCACTCTGGAAACACCATATATTTT. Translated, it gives CASSHSGNTIYF.

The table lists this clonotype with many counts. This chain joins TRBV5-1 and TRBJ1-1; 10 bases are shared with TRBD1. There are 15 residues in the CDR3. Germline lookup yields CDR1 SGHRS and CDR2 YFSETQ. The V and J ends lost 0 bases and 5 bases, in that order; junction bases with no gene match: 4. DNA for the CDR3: TGCGCCAGCAGCTTGGCCATGGGACAGGGGACTGAAGCTTTCTTT. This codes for CASSLAMGQGTEAFF.

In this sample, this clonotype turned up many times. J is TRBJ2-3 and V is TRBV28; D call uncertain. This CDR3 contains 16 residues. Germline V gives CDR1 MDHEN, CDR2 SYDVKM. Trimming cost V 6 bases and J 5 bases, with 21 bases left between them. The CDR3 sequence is CASSFSVPVKEDTQYF. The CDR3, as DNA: TGTGCCAGCAGCTTCTCGGTCCCGGTGAAGGAAGATACGCAGTATTTT.

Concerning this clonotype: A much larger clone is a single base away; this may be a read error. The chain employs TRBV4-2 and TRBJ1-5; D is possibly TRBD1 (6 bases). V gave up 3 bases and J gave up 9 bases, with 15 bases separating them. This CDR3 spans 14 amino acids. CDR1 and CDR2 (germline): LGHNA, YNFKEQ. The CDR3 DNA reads TGTGCCAGCAGCCATGTGGGGGGCGATCCGCCCCAGCATTTT. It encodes CASSHVGGDPPQHF.

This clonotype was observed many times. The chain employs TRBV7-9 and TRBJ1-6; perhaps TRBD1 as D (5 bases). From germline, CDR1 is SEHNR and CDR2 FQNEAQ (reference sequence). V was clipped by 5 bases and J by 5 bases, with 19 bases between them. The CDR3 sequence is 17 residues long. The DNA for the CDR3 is TGTGCCAGCAGCCACGAGGGGTTAGGTCGGCATAATTCACCCCTCCACTTT. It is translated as CASSHEGLGRHNSPLHF.

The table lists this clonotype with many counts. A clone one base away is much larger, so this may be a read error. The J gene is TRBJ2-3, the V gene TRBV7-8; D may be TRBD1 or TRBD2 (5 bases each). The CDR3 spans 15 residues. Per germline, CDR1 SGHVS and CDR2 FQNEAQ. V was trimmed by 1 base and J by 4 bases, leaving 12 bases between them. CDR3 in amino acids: CASSLVGRAPDTQYF. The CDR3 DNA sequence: TGTGCCAGCAGCTTAGTGGGACGAGCACCAGATACGCAGTATTTT.

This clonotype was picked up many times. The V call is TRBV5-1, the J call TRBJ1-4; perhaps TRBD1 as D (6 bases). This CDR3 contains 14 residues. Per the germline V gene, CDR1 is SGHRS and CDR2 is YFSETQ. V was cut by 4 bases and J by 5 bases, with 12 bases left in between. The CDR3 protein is CASSQQGQNEKLFF. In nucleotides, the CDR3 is TGCGCCAGCAGCCAACAGGGCCAAAATGAAAAACTGTTTTTT.

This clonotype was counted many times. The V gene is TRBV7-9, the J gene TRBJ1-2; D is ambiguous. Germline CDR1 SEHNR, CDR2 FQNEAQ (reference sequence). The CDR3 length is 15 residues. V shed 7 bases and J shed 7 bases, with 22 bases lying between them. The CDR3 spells CASIEVAPLNGGYTF. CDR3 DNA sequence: TGTGCCAGCATCGAGGTGGCGCCGTTAAATGGTGGCTACACCTTC. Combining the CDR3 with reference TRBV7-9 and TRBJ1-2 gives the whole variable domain DTGVSQNPRHKITKRGQNVTFRCDPISEHNRLYWYRQTLGQGPEFLTYFQNEAQLEKSRLLSDRFSAERPKGSFSTLEIQRTEQGDSAMYLCASIEVAPLNGGYTFGSGTRLTVV.

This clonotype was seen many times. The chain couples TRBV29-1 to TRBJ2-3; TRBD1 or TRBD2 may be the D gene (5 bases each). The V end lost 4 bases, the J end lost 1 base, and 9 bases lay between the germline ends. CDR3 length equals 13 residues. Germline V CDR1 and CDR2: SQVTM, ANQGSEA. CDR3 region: CSVARGRTDTQYF. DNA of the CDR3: TGCAGCGTTGCGAGGGGCCGCACAGATACGCAGTATTTT.

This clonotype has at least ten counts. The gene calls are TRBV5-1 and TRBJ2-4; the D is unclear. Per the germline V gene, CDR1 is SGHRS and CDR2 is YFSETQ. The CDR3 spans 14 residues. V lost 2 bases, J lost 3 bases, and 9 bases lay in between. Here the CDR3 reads CASSFGQNKNIQYF. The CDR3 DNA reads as TGCGCCAGCAGCTTCGGTCAGAACAAAAACATTCAGTACTTC. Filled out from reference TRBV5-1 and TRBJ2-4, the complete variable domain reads KAGVTQTPRYLIKTRGQQVTLSCSPISGHRSVSWYQQTPGQGLQFLFEYFSETQRNKGNFPGRFSGRQFSNSRSEMNVSTLELGDSALYLCASSFGQNKNIQYFGAGTRLSVL.